These 27 T cell receptor beta chains originate from one sample sequenced in a study of T cells in Graves' hyperthyroidism and ophthalmopathy. TCR beta CDR3 regions were amplified from RNA. With the HTBI primer set, the TCR CDR3 went through a first round of RT-PCR. From the multiplex PCR reads, TCRdb called clonotypes with MiXCR, one entry per CDR3 protein. The sample has under 300,000 distinct CDR3 sequences, roughly 13% seen once; the top ten hold 6.5% to 10%. The material sequenced was blood. Source of these receptors: a woman aged 40 to 50 with Graves' hyperthyroidism.

This clonotype was seen many times. This chain joins TRBV3-1 and TRBJ1-6, with D hard to call. CDR3 length equals 12 residues. CDR1 LGHDT and CDR2 YNNKEL come from the germline V gene (reference sequence). Trimming removed 1 base from V and 8 bases from J, with 3 bases in between. The CDR3 region has the DNA TGTGCCAGCAGCCAAGTCGATTCACCCCTCCACTTT. This encodes CASSQVDSPLHF.

This chain uses TRBV10-3 with TRBJ1-5, with 10 bases identical to TRBD1. CDR1 and CDR2 from the germline V gene are ENHRY and SYGVKD. The CDR3 consists of 15 residues. The ends lost 8 bases at V and 1 base at J; junction bases unmatched: 5. CDR3 region: CAISRDRGSNQPQHF. The CDR3 bases are TGTGCCATCTCCCGGGACAGGGGCAGCAATCAGCCCCAGCATTTT.

This clonotype was recorded many times. The chain links TRBV5-1 to TRBJ1-2; D not resolved. The CDR3 consists of 14 residues. CDR1 is SGHRS and CDR2 is YFSETQ in the germline V gene. V lost 0 bases to trimming and J lost 6 bases, with 12 bases between them. CDR3 sequence: CASSLDRVEHGYTF. CDR3 nucleotides: TGCGCCAGCAGCTTGGATCGGGTCGAACATGGCTACACCTTC.

There are many counts of this clonotype. V usage is TRBV19 and J usage is TRBJ1-1, with 7 bases lining up with TRBD1. The CDR3 is 16 residues long. Per germline, CDR1 LNHDA and CDR2 SQIVND (reference sequence). Trimming cost V 4 bases and J 5 bases; bases outside gene matches: 13. Here the CDR3 DNA reads TGTGCCAGTAGTACCAGAGAGGGGGCCCAAGGGACTGAAGCTTTCTTT. Its translation is CASSTREGAQGTEAFF.

There are many counts of this clonotype. J is TRBJ1-1 and V is TRBV7-8, with TRBD1 matching over 9 bases. Germline values: CDR1 SGHVS, CDR2 FQNEAQ. J lost 3 bases, V lost 5 bases, and 7 bases had no gene match. The CDR3 consists of 15 residues. The CDR3 DNA is TGTGCCAGCAGCCTAGAACAGGGGGCACACACTGAAGCTTTCTTT. Protein product: CASSLEQGAHTEAFF.

This clonotype was seen at least ten times. The chain joins TRBV12-3 or TRBV12-4 to TRBJ2-1; 12 nucleotides line up with TRBD2. Trimming removed 8 bases from V and 6 bases from J; junction bases left unmatched: 17. The CDR3 sequence is 18 residues long. In DNA form, the CDR3 reads TGTGCCAGCGGCAAACTAGCGGGAGGCAGGTCTATTGGCAATGAGCAGTTCTTC. Encoded protein: CASGKLAGGRSIGNEQFF.

This clonotype was seen only a few times. This chain uses TRBV19 with TRBJ1-5; 9 positions agree with TRBD1. The CDR3 totals 14 residues. V lost 6 bases, J lost 2 bases, and 2 bases stayed unmatched. The germline gives CDR1 LNHDA, CDR2 SQIVND (reference sequence). CDR3 in DNA: TGTGCCAGTAGGAGGGACAGGGGCAATCAGCCCCAGCATTTT. This sequence encodes CASRRDRGNQPQHF.

This clonotype has ten or more counts. The CDR3 DNA is TGTGCCAGCTGCGTTGGGGTTGCGGGGCCCGGCTACACCTTC. It is translated as CASCVGVAGPGYTF. The gene calls are TRBV28 and TRBJ1-2; tentative D call: TRBD1 (5 bases). Germline CDR1 reads MDHEN; CDR2 reads SYDVKM. V was trimmed by 8 bases and J by 8 bases, leaving 21 bases between them. This CDR3 is built from 14 residues.

Ten or more counts support this clonotype. The chain joins TRBV9 to TRBJ2-5; no reliable D call. This CDR3 has 12 residues. Germline CDR1 and CDR2: SGDLS and YYNGEE. Trimming took 1 base from V and 3 from J, leaving 4 bases between them. In DNA, the CDR3 is TGTGCCAGCAGCGTAAACGAAGAGACCCAGTACTTC. Encoded protein: CASSVNEETQYF.

This clonotype was detected ten times or more. This chain joins TRBV20-1 and TRBJ2-5; tentatively, D is TRBD2 (6 bases). In germline, CDR1 is DFQATT, CDR2 SNEGSKA (reference sequence). CDR3 size: 12 residues. Trimming pared 7 bases from V and 1 base from J, leaving 10 bases between. Here the CDR3 reads CSGLGSQETQYF. As DNA, the CDR3 is TGCAGTGGCCTCGGGAGCCAAGAGACCCAGTACTTC.

The rearrangement joins TRBV7-9 to TRBJ2-3; D gene unclear. This CDR3 has 19 amino acids. The germline V gene encodes CDR1 SEHNR and CDR2 FQNEAQ (reference sequence). The V end was cut by 4 bases, the J end by 0 bases, with 23 bases between. The CDR3 is CASSSPRRRSTSSTDTQYF. CDR3 DNA sequence: TGTGCCAGCAGCTCCCCTCGCCGGCGGAGTACCTCTAGCACAGATACGCAGTATTTT.

This clonotype occurred many times. The chain has TRBV7-8 and TRBJ2-5, with unresolved D. V gave up 1 base and J gave up 2 bases, with 5 bases separating them. From germline, CDR1 is SGHVS and CDR2 FQNEAQ. The CDR3 runs 13 residues. CDR3 DNA sequence: TGTGCCAGCAGCTTAGACTATCAAGAGACCCAGTACTTC. Amino acids: CASSLDYQETQYF.

This clonotype was detected many times. This chain connects TRBV7-3 to TRBJ2-1, with TRBD2 matching over 9 bases. CDR1 is SGHTA, CDR2 FQGTGA, per germline. The CDR3 extends over 17 amino acids. Trimming took 2 bases from V and 0 from J; bases not matched to a gene: 5. The CDR3 protein is CASSLASGDSSYNEQFF. DNA of the CDR3: TGTGCCAGCAGCTTAGCTAGCGGGGATAGCTCCTACAATGAGCAGTTCTTC. Full variable domain (remainder filled in from reference TRBV7-3 and TRBJ2-1): GAGVSQTPSNKVTEKGKYVELRCDPISGHTALYWYRQSLGQGPEFLIYFQGTGAADDSGLPNDRFFAVRPEGSVSTLKIQRTERGDSAVYLCASSLASGDSSYNEQFFGPGTRLTVL.

At least ten counts were recorded for this clonotype. CDR3 protein: CASTSGTVNQPQHF. The CDR3 DNA sequence: TGTGCCAGCACCTCCGGGACAGTCAATCAGCCCCAGCATTTT. The V gene is TRBV3-1, the J gene TRBJ1-5; 7 nucleotides agree with TRBD1. Trimming cost V 7 bases and J 3 bases; bases outside gene matches: 6. Germline V lookup: CDR1 LGHDT, CDR2 YNNKEL (reference sequence). This CDR3 contains 14 residues.

Many counts were recorded for this clonotype. V is TRBV7-9 and J is TRBJ2-3; TRBD2 agrees at 8 bases. The germline CDR1 and CDR2 sequences are SEHNR and FQNEAQ (reference sequence). The CDR3 extends over 15 amino acids. V lost 5 bases and J lost 3; bases outside the gene matches: 7. CDR3 residues: CASSRASGRTDTQYF. CDR3 nucleotides: TGTGCCAGCAGCCGCGCCAGCGGGAGAACAGATACGCAGTATTTT.

This clonotype was detected ten times or more. The rearrangement uses TRBV30 and TRBJ1-1; D not resolved. The length of the CDR3 is 11 residues. CDR1 is GTSNPN, CDR2 SVGIG, per germline (reference sequence). The V end lost 0 bases, the J end lost 6 bases, and 5 bases lay between the germline ends. CDR3 nucleotide sequence: TGTGCCTGGAGTGTAGCGGCTGAAGCTTTCTTT. It encodes CAWSVAAEAFF.

This clonotype has a count of ten or more. CDR3 DNA sequence: TGTGCCAGCAGTACCCTGGGTAGCGGGATAGTCTACGAGCAGTACTTC. Its translation is CASSTLGSGIVYEQYF. The chain combines TRBV6-1 with TRBJ2-7, with TRBD2 matching 8 bases. J was trimmed by 3 bases and V by 5 bases; bases with no gene match: 12. CDR1 and CDR2 (germline): MNHNS, SASEGT. The CDR3 extends over 16 amino acids.

This clonotype has a count of ten or more. The V gene is TRBV29-1, the J gene TRBJ2-7; 11 bases agree with TRBD1. The CDR3 extends over 16 amino acids. The germline gives CDR1 SQVTM, CDR2 ANQGSEA. V lost 3 bases, J lost 3 bases, and 10 bases stayed unmatched. CDR3 sequence: CSVEKRLGTGGYEQYF. CDR3 in DNA: TGCAGCGTTGAGAAGCGCTTGGGGACAGGGGGCTACGAGCAGTACTTC.

This clonotype appeared many times. The CDR3 DNA reads TGTGCCAGCAGTCAAGACAGTAGATACACTGAAGCTTTCTTT. It specifies CASSQDSRYTEAFF. The chain joins TRBV2 to TRBJ1-1; a possible D gene is TRBD1 (5 bases). Germline values: CDR1 SNHLY, CDR2 FYNNEI. This CDR3 comprises 14 residues. Between the trimmed V and J ends, which lost 5 bases and 3 bases, there was a span of 13 bases. Using reference TRBV2 and TRBJ1-1 for the parts outside the CDR3, the full variable domain is EPEVTQTPSHQVTQMGQEVILRCVPISNHLYFYWYRQILGQKVEFLVSFYNNEISEKSEIFDDQFSVERPDGSNFTLKIRSTKLEDSAMYFCASSQDSRYTEAFFGQGTRLTVV.

The rearrangement links TRBV10-3 to TRBJ2-7; D is unresolved. Trimming cost V 4 bases and J 3 bases, with 10 bases left between them. CDR1 is ENHRY and CDR2 is SYGVKD in the germline V gene. The CDR3 extends over 13 amino acids. CDR3 DNA: TGTGCCATCAGTGGAGGCGGCTTCTACGAGCAGTACTTC. Translating it yields CAISGGGFYEQYF.

This clonotype has at least ten counts. The V gene is TRBV19, the J gene TRBJ2-1, with TRBD2 matching 7 bases. Germline loops: CDR1 LNHDA, CDR2 SQIVND (reference sequence). This CDR3 contains 14 residues. The V segment lost 1 base and the J segment 8 bases; nucleotides outside the gene matches: 5. The CDR3 DNA follows: TGTGCCAGTAGTATAGGGGGAGCGGGATATGAGCAGTTCTTC. Its translation is CASSIGGAGYEQFF. The full variable domain, in which reference TRBV19 and TRBJ2-1 provide the parts outside the CDR3, is DGGITQSPKYLFRKEGQNVTLSCEQNLNHDAMYWYRQDPGQGLRLIYYSQIVNDFQKGDIAEGYSVSREKKESFPLTVTSAQKNPTAFYLCASSIGGAGYEQFFGPGTRLTVL.

This clonotype was picked up a small number of times. A clone one base away is much larger, so this may be a read error. This chain joins TRBV29-1 and TRBJ2-5; D gene unclear. CDR1 SQVTM and CDR2 ANQGSEA come from the germline V gene. The CDR3 covers 15 residues. Written as DNA, the CDR3 is TGCGGCGTTGAACGCTCCGTCAGGCGTTCAGAGACCCAGTACTTC. Translating gives CGVERSVRRSETQYF.

This clonotype has ten or more counts. The chain carries TRBV7-9 and TRBJ1-4, with TRBD1 identical over 7 bases. V shed 5 bases and J 0 bases; nucleotides not matched to a gene: 6. Germline CDR1 and CDR2: SEHNR and FQNEAQ (reference sequence). This CDR3 contains 16 residues. CDR3 in amino acids: CASSMGQRATNEKLFF. DNA of the CDR3: TGTGCCAGCAGCATGGGACAGAGAGCAACTAATGAAAAACTGTTTTTT.

Ten or more counts support this clonotype. The genes are TRBV7-8 and TRBJ1-2, with a possible D match to TRBD1 (5 bases). V lost 0 bases to trimming and J lost 4 bases, with 12 bases between them. CDR1 is SGHVS and CDR2 is FQNEAQ in the germline V gene. The CDR3 runs to 15 residues. The CDR3 region is CASSLARDVPYGYTF. CDR3 DNA: TGTGCCAGCAGCTTAGCGAGGGACGTGCCCTATGGCTACACCTTC.

At least ten counts were recorded for this clonotype. The rearrangement uses TRBV11-2 and TRBJ1-4; the match to TRBD1 covers 8 bases. After removal of 6 bases from V and 2 bases from J, the junction contained 11 bases not matched to a gene. Germline V CDR1 and CDR2: SGHAT, FQNNGV. The CDR3 spans 17 residues. CDR3 coding DNA: TGTGCCAGCAGAGACGGACAGGGTATTCGGACTAATGAAAAACTGTTTTTT. Its translation: CASRDGQGIRTNEKLFF.

This clonotype was detected many times. The V and J genes are TRBV6-1 and TRBJ2-5; unclear D gene. Looked up from germline, CDR1 is MNHNS and CDR2 is SASEGT. V lost 7 bases and J 5 bases, leaving 17 bases between the germline ends. There are 14 residues in the CDR3. CDR3 nucleotide sequence: TGTGCCAGCATACCCCAGCGTTCCAGCGAGACCCAGTACTTC. Translated, it gives CASIPQRSSETQYF.

This clonotype was seen many times. The chain joins TRBV3-1 to TRBJ1-2, with 9 bases lining up with TRBD1. Germline CDR1 LGHDT, CDR2 YNNKEL (reference sequence). Trimming removed 4 bases from V and 3 bases from J; junction bases left unmatched: 6. CDR3 length equals 15 residues. The chain's CDR3 is CASSPVQGADYGYTF. CDR3 bases: TGTGCCAGCAGCCCGGTACAGGGGGCTGACTATGGCTACACCTTC.